Described below is a single TCR beta chain sequence and its context. Its antigen is still unknown. Germline V gene data show CDR1 as SGHVS and CDR2 as FNYEAQ. V shed 11 bases and J shed 0 bases, with 16 bases lying between them. There are 15 residues in the CDR3. These data originate in a study of T-cell memory formation after mild COVID-19. At the level of the study: Clustering of TCRs was largely donor specific.

Study results and caveats: Some clones that responded turned up in pre-infection memory, which suggests that cross-reactive memory joined in.

5'RACE with constant-segment primers yielded barcoded, UMI-tagged TCR alpha and TCR beta cDNA libraries. TCRdb analysed the 5' RACE reads with MiXCR anew, one entry per CDR3 protein. The profile shows 450,000 to 700,000 distinct CDR3 sequences, more than 15% of them singletons. This sequence was found in an adult woman who had mild COVID-19 (a few samples of this study predate the infection). Cell type and time point are not known. The V and J genes are TRBV7-6 and TRBJ2-2; a weak D match, TRBD1 (6 bases). The sequenced material came from PBMCs or a T cell subset sorted from them (not recorded which). The CDR3: CAGGKGQSNTGELFF. Here the CDR3 DNA reads TGTGCCGGGGGAAAGGGACAATCGAACACCGGGGAGCTGTTTTTT.